This paragraph covers one T cell receptor (beta chain) sequence. Its antigen is undetermined. CDR1 and CDR2 from the germline V gene are LNHNV and YYDKDF (reference sequence). CDR3 length: 16 amino acids. V was trimmed by 2 bases and J by 0 bases, leaving 13 bases between them. Samples each had at least 5 micrograms of total RNA extracted. The data are from a study of blood T cells in healthy people across ages. Findings of the study overall: Lack of knowledge of donor CMV status possibly confounded expanded clonotype changes.

A sample-barcoded 5' primer and a J-beta primer mix were used in a second PCR of about 7 to 12 cycles. MiXCR, run by TCRdb on the 5' RACE reads, gives a single entry per CDR3 protein. The profile shows 1.5 million to 1.9 million distinct CDR3 sequences, roughly two fifths of them singletons. The chain links TRBV15 to TRBJ1-2; tentative D call: TRBD1 (5 bases). Sequencing used blood. This receptor was taken from a woman in her late teens or twenties in good health. CDR3 nucleotides: TGTGCCACCAGCAGAACACAGGACCTAGCTAACTATGGCTACACCTTC. Translated: CATSRTQDLANYGYTF.